Below, 17 T cell receptor beta chains from the same sample are listed, as sequenced in a study of shared clonotypes between healthy human individuals. The naive CD8 subset, CD45RO-negative cells positively selected for CCR7, excluded terminally differentiated effector memory CD45RA+ cells. Some clones are missing from TCRdb's copy, which holds only in-frame ones; the method was immunoSEQ multiplex PCR. Of hundreds of thousands of clones listed, about 96% are singletons. The sample comprised naive CD8+ T cells sorted from blood. These receptor sequences come from a young woman in good health.

The chain employs TRBV27 and TRBJ2-1; TRBD2 agrees at 7 bases. Per the germline V gene, CDR1 is MNHEY and CDR2 is SMNVEV (reference sequence). CDR3 length equals 15 residues. V gave up 5 bases and J gave up 8 bases; unmatched junction bases: 12. The CDR3 reads CASSRLAGVSDEQFF. CDR3 bases: TGTGCCAGCAGTCGTCTTGCGGGAGTATCGGATGAGCAGTTCTTC.

The gene calls are TRBV19 and TRBJ1-3; 7 nucleotides agree with TRBD1. The V gene's germline CDR1 is LNHDA and CDR2 SQIVND (reference sequence). The CDR3 totals 16 residues. V was pared by 6 bases and J by 0 bases, with 8 bases of the junction left unmatched. Written as DNA, the CDR3 is TGTGCCAGTAGATCCGGGACAGCTATCTCTGGAAACACCATATATTTT. This sequence encodes CASRSGTAISGNTIYF.

This sequence joins TRBV7-9 and TRBJ2-1; D perhaps matches TRBD2 (5 bases). Trimming removed 2 bases at V and 6 bases at J, with 8 bases between. Germline CDR1 is SEHNR and CDR2 is FQNEAQ (reference sequence). CDR3 size: 13 residues. The CDR3 here is CASSLSGVNEQFF. CDR3 DNA: TGTGCCAGCAGCTTATCCGGGGTCAATGAGCAGTTCTTC.

The genes are TRBV20-1 and TRBJ1-3; the D is unclear. V gave up 2 bases and J gave up 8 bases, with 4 bases separating them. CDR1 and CDR2 (germline): DFQATT, SNEGSKA (reference sequence). This CDR3 is built from 10 residues. The CDR3 bases are TGCAGTGCTAGACTTGACACCATATATTTT. It encodes CSARLDTIYF.

DNA for the CDR3: TGTGCCATCAGTGAGATAGGGGAGAACACTGAAGCTTTCTTT. The encoded protein is CAISEIGENTEAFF. The chain links TRBV10-3 to TRBJ1-1; perhaps TRBD1 as D (5 bases). This CDR3 spans 14 amino acids. The germline V and J ends were trimmed by 2 bases and 1 base, with 8 bases remaining between them. The germline V gene has CDR1 ENHRY and CDR2 SYGVKD.

The CDR3 coding sequence is TGTGCCAGCAGTTTATCGGCGGGAGCTCACTACAATGAGCAGTTCTTC. Encoded protein: CASSLSAGAHYNEQFF. J is TRBJ2-1 and V is TRBV28; 7 positions agree with TRBD2. In germline, CDR1 is MDHEN, CDR2 SYDVKM. V was pared by 1 base and J by 3 bases, with 6 bases of the junction left unmatched. The CDR3 is made up of 16 amino acids.

V usage is TRBV5-6 and J usage is TRBJ1-4; D remains ambiguous. Germline V CDR1 and CDR2: SGHDT, YYEEEE. Between the trimmed V and J ends, which lost 4 bases and 5 bases, there was a span of 15 bases. There are 15 residues in the CDR3. The chain's CDR3 is CASSTRRDWNEKLFF. The CDR3 DNA reads TGTGCCAGCAGCACCCGGCGCGACTGGAATGAAAAACTGTTTTTT.

A single count supports this clone. The chain links TRBV27 to TRBJ2-1; D might be TRBD2 (6 bases). Germline values: CDR1 MNHEY, CDR2 SMNVEV (reference sequence). The ends were cut back, 0 bases at V and 2 bases at J, with 11 bases in the middle. The CDR3 is made up of 16 amino acids. CDR3 protein: CASSLSAGQTYNEQFF. The CDR3 DNA reads TGTGCCAGCAGTTTATCAGCGGGTCAAACCTACAATGAGCAGTTCTTC.

This rearrangement joins TRBV19 to TRBJ2-1, with TRBD2 matching 10 bases. The CDR3 runs to 17 residues. After removal of 3 bases from V and 6 bases from J, the junction contained 11 bases not matched to a gene. Looked up from germline, CDR1 is LNHDA and CDR2 is SQIVND (reference sequence). The CDR3 protein is CASSIMVGSGRINEQFF. CDR3 DNA sequence: TGTGCCAGTAGTATTATGGTGGGTAGCGGGAGGATCAATGAGCAGTTCTTC. Drawing the rest from reference TRBV19 and TRBJ2-1, the complete variable domain is DGGITQSPKYLFRKEGQNVTLSCEQNLNHDAMYWYRQDPGQGLRLIYYSQIVNDFQKGDIAEGYSVSREKKESFPLTVTSAQKNPTAFYLCASSIMVGSGRINEQFFGPGTRLTVL.

With respect to this clone: Other DNA sequences within the sample encode an identical CDR3. The chain links TRBV27 to TRBJ2-7, with a tentative D call TRBD2 (5 bases). Germline values: CDR1 MNHEY, CDR2 SMNVEV (reference sequence). V was pared by 3 bases and J by 4 bases, with 10 bases between. This CDR3 spans 13 amino acids. CDR3 nucleotides: TGTGCCAGCAGTTTGGGTCGGGGTTACGAGCAGTACTTC. Translating gives CASSLGRGYEQYF.

This chain's CDR3 is CASSSMEGGDYNEQFF. The CDR3 DNA is TGTGCCAGCAGCTCCATGGAGGGGGGGGACTACAATGAGCAGTTCTTC. The chain combines TRBV27 with TRBJ2-1, with D perhaps TRBD2 (7 bases). Germline V lookup: CDR1 MNHEY, CDR2 SMNVEV (reference sequence). V was shortened by 6 bases and J by 3 bases, with 18 bases between the two germline ends. There are 16 residues in the CDR3.

This clone was counted a single time. The V gene is TRBV4-1, the J gene TRBJ1-1; TRBD1 might be the D (6 bases). Looked up from germline, CDR1 is MGHRA and CDR2 is YSYEKL. The germline V and J ends were trimmed by 4 bases and 1 base, with 13 bases remaining between them. The CDR3 consists of 15 residues. The CDR3 loop is CASSRISQGNTEAFF. As DNA, the CDR3 is TGCGCCAGCAGCCGCATTTCACAGGGGAACACTGAAGCTTTCTTT.

V gene TRBV5-5 combines with J gene TRBJ1-1, with a possible D match to TRBD1 (5 bases). V dropped 0 bases and J dropped 4 bases, with 10 bases sitting between them. This CDR3 has 14 amino acids. Germline V CDR1 and CDR2: SGHKS, YYEKEE (reference sequence). The CDR3 nucleotides read TGTGCCAGCAGCTTGGAAGGGGATGGCACTGAAGCTTTCTTT. Translating gives CASSLEGDGTEAFF.

The chain couples TRBV7-9 to TRBJ2-7; 8 bases line up with TRBD1. Germline V gives CDR1 SEHNR, CDR2 FQNEAQ (reference sequence). The junction had 14 bases not matched to a gene; V was cut back by 8 bases and J by 5 bases. CDR3 size: 15 residues. The DNA of the CDR3 is TGTGCCAGCCTCCGGTCAGGGGGCGACTTTCACGAGCAGTACTTC. Protein: CASLRSGGDFHEQYF.

V is TRBV28 and J is TRBJ1-1; the D is unclear. Germline V gives CDR1 MDHEN, CDR2 SYDVKM. The CDR3 extends over 11 amino acids. Trimming pared 5 bases from V and 7 bases from J, leaving 8 bases between. CDR3 loop: CASSPAFEAFF. The CDR3 bases are TGTGCCAGCAGTCCCGCGTTTGAAGCTTTCTTT.

The CDR3 nucleotides are TGTGCCAGCAGCTTGACGGGAGGAGGAGAGCAGTACTTC. This sequence encodes CASSLTGGGEQYF. The V and J genes are TRBV7-8 and TRBJ2-7, with 7 bases matching TRBD2. Losses at the gene ends were 3 bases for V and 7 bases for J; bases not matched to a gene: 6. The length of the CDR3 is 13 residues. The germline V gene has CDR1 SGHVS and CDR2 FQNEAQ.

This clone has a single count. The rearrangement uses TRBV27 and TRBJ1-2; 8 nucleotides line up with TRBD1. J was trimmed by 2 bases and V by 5 bases; bases with no gene match: 10. Germline CDR1 is MNHEY and CDR2 is SMNVEV (reference sequence). The CDR3 runs 16 residues. CDR3 in amino acids: CASSVSTGVVNYGYTF. In nucleotides, the CDR3 is TGTGCCAGCAGTGTCTCGACAGGGGTTGTCAACTATGGCTACACCTTC.